This T cell receptor (beta chain) was found in a study of chemoradiotherapy in HPV16-positive cancers. Overall study results and limits: Only a couple of HPV16-positive patients supplied the functional HPV-specificity definition. HPV-responsive T-cell expansion during chemoradiotherapy was linked to improved recurrence-free survival in HPV16-positive patients. Candidate HPV-specific clones and E7-related TCR motifs grew in tumor during treatment.

There are 14 residues in the CDR3. V was cut by 5 bases and J by 7 bases, with 14 bases left in between. Germline assignment: CDR1 LNHDA and CDR2 SQIVND (reference sequence). Only in-frame clones appear in the TCRdb table, and some are missing; sequencing was by immunoSEQ multiplex PCR. The repertoire has 2,500 to 3,500 clones, roughly 85% of them found once; the top ten carry around 3%. To note about this clone: Its antigen is undetermined.

Repeated repertoire sampling spanned the course of chemoradiotherapy. Specimen: tumor tissue, collected from a patient who underwent chemoradiotherapy. This sequence joins TRBV19 and TRBJ1-4, with D unclear. The TCR sequence derives from a human donor with HPV-associated anogenital cancer. The CDR3 here is CASSSHLVGEKLFF. The CDR3 DNA is TGTGCCAGTAGTTCCCACTTAGTGGGTGAAAAACTGTTTTTT.